Shown below are 10 T cell receptor beta chains from a single sample sequenced in a study of molecular identifiers for immune sequencing clone quantification. TCRdb independently ran MiXCR on the PCR reads; one entry per CDR3 protein. The sample holds some 650,000 distinct CDR3 sequences, nearly 20% seen once. Sequencing was carried out using naive CD8+ T cells from blood, with Jurkat cell RNA spiked in. The subset here: FACS-sorted CD8+CD4-CCR7+CD45RA+ naive T cells. The receptors were sampled from a human donor in good health. Some libraries in this study had Jurkat cell RNA spiked in.

This clonotype was detected ten times or more. This sequence joins TRBV7-9 and TRBJ2-3; 7 positions match TRBD2. The CDR3 contains 16 residues. The V segment lost 5 bases and the J segment 0 bases; nucleotides outside the gene matches: 8. Germline V lookup: CDR1 SEHNR, CDR2 FQNEAQ (reference sequence). This chain's CDR3 is CASSLGLVPSTDTQYF. For the CDR3, the DNA is TGTGCCAGCAGCCTAGGACTAGTTCCTAGCACAGATACGCAGTATTTT.

On this clonotype itself: Since a much larger clone is just one base distant, this may be a read error. The V and J genes are TRBV12-3 or TRBV12-4 and TRBJ2-2; TRBD1 matches at 7 bases. With 6 bases clipped from V and 6 bases from J, the junction kept 10 bases outside the gene matches. The CDR3 has 15 amino acids. The CDR3 loop is CASRQIQGLPGELFF. In nucleotides, the CDR3 is TGTGCCAGCAGACAAATACAGGGGCTCCCCGGGGAGCTGTTTTTT.

This clonotype was observed at least ten times. The chain links TRBV29-1 to TRBJ1-1; D is undetermined. Deletions cut 5 bases from V and 0 bases from J, with 4 bases between. Germline V gene lookup returns CDR1 SQVTM and CDR2 ANQGSEA. CDR3 length: 11 amino acids. The CDR3 DNA reads TGCAGCGTTTTGATGAACACTGAAGCTTTCTTT. Amino acid sequence: CSVLMNTEAFF. The entire variable domain, with the rest obtained from reference TRBV29-1 and TRBJ1-1, is as follows: SAVISQKPSRDICQRGTSLTIQCQVDSQVTMMFWYRQQPGQSLTLIATANQGSEATYESGFVIDKFPISRPNLTFSTLTVSNMSPEDSSIYLCSVLMNTEAFFGQGTRLTVV.

DNA for the CDR3: TGTGCCACCTCTGAGGACAGTTCCTACGAGCAGTACTTC. Translation gives CATSEDSSYEQYF. The J gene is TRBJ2-7, the V gene TRBV24-1; tentative D call: TRBD1 (6 bases). CDR3 length: 13 amino acids. The germline V gene has CDR1 KGHDR and CDR2 SFDVKD. V shed 9 bases and J shed 1 base, with 12 bases lying between them.

There are many counts of this clonotype. V gene TRBV25-1 combines with J gene TRBJ2-7; no clear D gene. V lost 3 bases and J lost 3, with 9 bases in between. The CDR3 consists of 13 residues. Per germline, CDR1 MGHDK and CDR2 SYGVNS. CDR3 amino acids: CASSEIGDYEQYF. For the CDR3, the DNA is TGTGCCAGCAGTGAGATAGGAGACTACGAGCAGTACTTC.

The table lists this clonotype with many counts. The chain carries TRBV6-5 and TRBJ2-5, with D perhaps assigned TRBD1 or TRBD2 (5 bases each). The V end lost 0 bases, the J end lost 5 bases, and 7 bases lay between the germline ends. This CDR3 is 13 amino acids long. CDR1 is MNHEY, CDR2 SVGAGI, per germline. The CDR3: CASSYSGVETQYF. The CDR3 nucleotides read TGTGCCAGCAGTTACTCGGGGGTGGAGACCCAGTACTTC.

This clonotype came up many times. The chain has TRBV10-3 and TRBJ2-7; weak D call: TRBD1 (5 bases). The CDR3 is 15 residues long. Germline V gives CDR1 ENHRY, CDR2 SYGVKD. The germline V and J ends were trimmed by 0 bases and 3 bases, with 12 bases remaining between them. CDR3 region: CAISESSGPFYEQYF. The CDR3 DNA reads TGTGCCATCAGTGAGTCGTCAGGGCCCTTCTACGAGCAGTACTTC.

Worth noting for this clonotype: It may be a read error: a sequence one base away is much more abundant. Since the CDR3 does not end with the conserved phenylalanine or tryptophan, this likely comes from a read error. This rearrangement joins TRBV24-1 to TRBJ2-3; D not resolved. Germline CDR1 and CDR2: KGHDR and SFDVKD. V dropped 4 bases and J dropped 0 bases, with 7 bases sitting between them. This CDR3 spans 14 amino acids. The CDR3: CATSDGSSTDTQYL. The CDR3 DNA is TGTGCCACCAGTGACGGATCTAGCACAGATACGCAGTATCTT.

Notes on this clonotype: This may come from a read error, since a much larger clone is one base off. Likely a read error: the CDR3 ends without its conserved phenylalanine or tryptophan. The chain joins TRBV7-6 to TRBJ1-1; D is unclear. V lost 1 base to trimming and J lost 5 bases, with 11 bases between them. CDR1 and CDR2 from the germline V gene are SGHVS and FNYEAQ. The CDR3 length is 14 residues. CDR3 bases: TGTGCCAGCAGCTTAGGGGGAGAAGGTACTGAAGCTTTCTCT. Translation gives CASSLGGEGTEAFS.

This clonotype occurred many times. The gene calls are TRBV5-5 and TRBJ2-7, with D hard to call. Germline-derived CDR1 and CDR2 are SGHKS and YYEKEE (reference sequence). V lost 6 bases and J lost 0, with 13 bases in between. The CDR3 totals 14 residues. The DNA for the CDR3 is TGTGCCAGCACCGAAGGGCTTAGCTCCTACGAGCAGTACTTC. Translating it yields CASTEGLSSYEQYF.